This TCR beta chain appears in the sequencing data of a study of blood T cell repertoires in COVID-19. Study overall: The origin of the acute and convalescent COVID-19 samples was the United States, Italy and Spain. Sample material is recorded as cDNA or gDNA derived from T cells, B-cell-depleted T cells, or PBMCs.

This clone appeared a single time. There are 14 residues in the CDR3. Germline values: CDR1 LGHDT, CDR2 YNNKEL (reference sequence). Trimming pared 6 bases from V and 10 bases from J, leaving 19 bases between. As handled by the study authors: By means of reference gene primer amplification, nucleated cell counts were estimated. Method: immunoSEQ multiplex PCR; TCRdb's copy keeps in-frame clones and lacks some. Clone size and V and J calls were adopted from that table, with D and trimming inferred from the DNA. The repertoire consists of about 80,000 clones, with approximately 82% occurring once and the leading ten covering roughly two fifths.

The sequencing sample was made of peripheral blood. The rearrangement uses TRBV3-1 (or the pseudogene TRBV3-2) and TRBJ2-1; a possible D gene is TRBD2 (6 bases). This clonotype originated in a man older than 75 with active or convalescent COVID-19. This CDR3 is CASRQLFLAGEQFF. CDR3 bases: TGTGCCAGCAGACAACTGTTCCTGGCGGGGGAGCAGTTCTTC.